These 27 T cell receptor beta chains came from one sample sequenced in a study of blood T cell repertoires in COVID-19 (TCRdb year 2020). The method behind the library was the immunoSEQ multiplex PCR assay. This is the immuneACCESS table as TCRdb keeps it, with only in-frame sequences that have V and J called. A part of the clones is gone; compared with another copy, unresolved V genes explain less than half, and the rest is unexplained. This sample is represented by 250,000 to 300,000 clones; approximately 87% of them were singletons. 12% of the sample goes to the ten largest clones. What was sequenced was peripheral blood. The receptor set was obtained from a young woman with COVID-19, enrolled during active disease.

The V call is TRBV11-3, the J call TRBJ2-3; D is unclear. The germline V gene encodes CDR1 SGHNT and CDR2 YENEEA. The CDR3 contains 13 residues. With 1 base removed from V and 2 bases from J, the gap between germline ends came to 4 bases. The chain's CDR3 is CASSLGPTDTQYF. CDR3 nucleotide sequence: TGTGCCAGCAGCTTAGGGCCCACAGATACGCAGTATTTT.

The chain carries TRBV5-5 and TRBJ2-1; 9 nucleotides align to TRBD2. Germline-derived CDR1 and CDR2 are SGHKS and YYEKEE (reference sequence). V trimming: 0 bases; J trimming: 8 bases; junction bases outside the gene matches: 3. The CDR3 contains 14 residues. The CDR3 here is CASSLGTSADEQFF. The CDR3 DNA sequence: TGTGCCAGCAGCTTGGGGACTAGCGCTGATGAGCAGTTCTTC.

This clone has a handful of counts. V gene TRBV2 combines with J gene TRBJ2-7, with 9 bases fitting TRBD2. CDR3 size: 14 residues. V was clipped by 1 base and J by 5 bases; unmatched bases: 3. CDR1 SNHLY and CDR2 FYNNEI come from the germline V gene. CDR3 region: CASSEGGGDDEQYF. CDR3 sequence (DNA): TGTGCCAGCAGTGAAGGCGGGGGGGACGACGAGCAGTACTTC.

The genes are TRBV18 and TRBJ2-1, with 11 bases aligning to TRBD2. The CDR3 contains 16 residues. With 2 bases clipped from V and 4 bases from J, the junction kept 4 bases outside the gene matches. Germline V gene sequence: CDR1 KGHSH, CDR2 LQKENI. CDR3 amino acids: CASSPTSGGSYNEQFF. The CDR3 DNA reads TGTGCCAGCTCACCAACTAGCGGGGGCTCGTACAATGAGCAGTTCTTC.

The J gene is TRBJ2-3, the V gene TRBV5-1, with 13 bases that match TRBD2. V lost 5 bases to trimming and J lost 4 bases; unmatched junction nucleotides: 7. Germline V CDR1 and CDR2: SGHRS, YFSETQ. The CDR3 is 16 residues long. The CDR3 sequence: CASRPGLAGSPDTQYF. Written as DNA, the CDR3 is TGCGCCAGCAGGCCGGGACTAGCGGGGTCGCCAGATACGCAGTATTTT. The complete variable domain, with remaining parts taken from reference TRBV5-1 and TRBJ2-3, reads KAGVTQTPRYLIKTRGQQVTLSCSPISGHRSVSWYQQTPGQGLQFLFEYFSETQRNKGNFPGRFSGRQFSNSRSEMNVSTLELGDSALYLCASRPGLAGSPDTQYFGPGTRLTVL.

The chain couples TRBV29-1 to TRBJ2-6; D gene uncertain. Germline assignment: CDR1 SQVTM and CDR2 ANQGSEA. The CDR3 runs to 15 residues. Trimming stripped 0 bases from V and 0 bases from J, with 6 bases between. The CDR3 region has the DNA TGCAGCGTTGAAGATGTCAGCTCTGGGGCCAACGTCCTGACTTTC. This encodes CSVEDVSSGANVLTF.

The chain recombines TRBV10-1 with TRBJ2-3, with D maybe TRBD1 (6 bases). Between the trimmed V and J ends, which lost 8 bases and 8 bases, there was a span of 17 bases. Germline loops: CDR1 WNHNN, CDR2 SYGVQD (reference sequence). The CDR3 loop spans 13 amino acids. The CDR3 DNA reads TGCGCCAGCGCCGGGACACGCTCGGGTACGCAGTATTTT. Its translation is CASAGTRSGTQYF.

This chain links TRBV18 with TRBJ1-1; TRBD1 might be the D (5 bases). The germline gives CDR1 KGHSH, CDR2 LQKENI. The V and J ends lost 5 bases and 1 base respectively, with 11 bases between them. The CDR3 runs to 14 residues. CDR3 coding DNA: TGTGCCAGCTCAAAGACAGATAAGAACACTGAAGCTTTCTTT. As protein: CASSKTDKNTEAFF.

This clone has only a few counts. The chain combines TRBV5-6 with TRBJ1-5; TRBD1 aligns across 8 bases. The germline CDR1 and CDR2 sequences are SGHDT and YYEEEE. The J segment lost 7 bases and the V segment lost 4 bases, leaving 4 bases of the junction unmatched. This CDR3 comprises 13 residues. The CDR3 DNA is TGTGCCAGCAGCGGAGACAGGGGACAGCCCCAGCATTTT. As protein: CASSGDRGQPQHF.

CDR3 amino acids: CAISETGVADTQYF. Written as DNA, the CDR3 is TGTGCCATCAGTGAGACGGGGGTCGCAGATACGCAGTATTTT. This chain joins TRBV10-3 and TRBJ2-3, with D possibly being TRBD2 (6 bases). V was pared by 2 bases and J by 4 bases, with 10 bases between. CDR1 and CDR2 (germline): ENHRY, SYGVKD. The CDR3 sequence is 14 residues long.

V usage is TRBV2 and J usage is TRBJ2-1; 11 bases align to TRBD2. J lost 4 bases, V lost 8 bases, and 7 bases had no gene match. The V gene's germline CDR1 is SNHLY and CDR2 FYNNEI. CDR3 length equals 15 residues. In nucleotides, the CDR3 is TGTGCCAGCGCCGCTCGGACTAGCGGGTACAATGAGCAGTTCTTC. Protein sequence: CASAARTSGYNEQFF.

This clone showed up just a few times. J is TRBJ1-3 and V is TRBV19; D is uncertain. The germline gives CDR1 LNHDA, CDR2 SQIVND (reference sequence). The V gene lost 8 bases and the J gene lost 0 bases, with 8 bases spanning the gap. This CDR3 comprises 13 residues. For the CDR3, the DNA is TGTGCCAGTCAGGCTAACTCTGGAAACACCATATATTTT. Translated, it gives CASQANSGNTIYF.

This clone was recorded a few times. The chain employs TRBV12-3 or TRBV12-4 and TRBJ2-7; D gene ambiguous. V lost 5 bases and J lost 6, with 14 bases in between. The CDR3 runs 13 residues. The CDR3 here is CASSPRPRGEQYF. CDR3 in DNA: TGTGCCAGCAGTCCAAGACCCCGCGGCGAGCAGTACTTC.

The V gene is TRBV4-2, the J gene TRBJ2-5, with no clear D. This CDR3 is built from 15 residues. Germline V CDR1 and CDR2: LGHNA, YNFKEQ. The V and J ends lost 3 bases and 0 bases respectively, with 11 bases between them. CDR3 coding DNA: TGTGCCAGCAGCCAGGCCTCGGGTAACCAAGAGACCCAGTACTTC. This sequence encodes CASSQASGNQETQYF.

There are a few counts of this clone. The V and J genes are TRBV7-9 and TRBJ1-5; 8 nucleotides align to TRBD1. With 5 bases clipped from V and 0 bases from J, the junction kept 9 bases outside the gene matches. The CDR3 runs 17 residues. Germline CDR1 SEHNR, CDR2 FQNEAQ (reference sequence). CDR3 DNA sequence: TGTGCCAGCAGCCAACCCGGGACAGGAATTAGCAATCAGCCCCAGCATTTT. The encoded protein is CASSQPGTGISNQPQHF. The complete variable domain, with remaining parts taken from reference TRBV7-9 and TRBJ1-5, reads DTGVSQNPRHKITKRGQNVTFRCDPISEHNRLYWYRQTLGQGPEFLTYFQNEAQLEKSRLLSDRFSAERPKGSFSTLEIQRTEQGDSAMYLCASSQPGTGISNQPQHFGDGTRLSIL.

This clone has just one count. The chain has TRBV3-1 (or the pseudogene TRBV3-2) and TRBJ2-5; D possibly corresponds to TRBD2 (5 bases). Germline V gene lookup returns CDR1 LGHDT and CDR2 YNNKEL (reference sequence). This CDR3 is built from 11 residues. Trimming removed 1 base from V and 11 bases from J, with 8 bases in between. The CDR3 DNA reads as TGTGCCAGCAGCCAAGTGAGGGCGCAGTACTTC. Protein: CASSQVRAQYF.

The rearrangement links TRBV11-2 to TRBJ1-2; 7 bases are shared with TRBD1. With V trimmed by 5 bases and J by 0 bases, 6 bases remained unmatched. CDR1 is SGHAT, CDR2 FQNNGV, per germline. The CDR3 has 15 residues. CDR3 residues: CASSQGTVTNYGYTF. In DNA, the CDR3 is TGTGCCAGCAGCCAGGGGACAGTGACTAACTATGGCTACACCTTC.

DNA of the CDR3: TGTGCCAGCGTGGGGGGGCTATTGCCAAAAAACATTCAGTACTTC. Protein sequence: CASVGGLLPKNIQYF. V is TRBV2 and J is TRBJ2-4, with D possibly being TRBD2 (7 bases). Trimming stripped 8 bases from V and 4 bases from J, with 18 bases between. Germline V lookup: CDR1 SNHLY, CDR2 FYNNEI. The CDR3 length is 15 residues.

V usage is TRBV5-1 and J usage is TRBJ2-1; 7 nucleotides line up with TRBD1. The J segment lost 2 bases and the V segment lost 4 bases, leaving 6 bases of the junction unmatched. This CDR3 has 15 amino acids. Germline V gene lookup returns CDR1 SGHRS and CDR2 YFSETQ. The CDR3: CASSPKGQTYNEQFF. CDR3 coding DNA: TGCGCCAGCAGCCCGAAGGGACAGACCTACAATGAGCAGTTCTTC.

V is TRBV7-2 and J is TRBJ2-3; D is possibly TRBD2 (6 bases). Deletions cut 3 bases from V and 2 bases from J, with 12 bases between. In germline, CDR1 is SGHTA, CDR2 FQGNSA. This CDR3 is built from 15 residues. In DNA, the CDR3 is TGTGCCAGCAGCTTTATGGGGGGAAACACAGATACGCAGTATTTT. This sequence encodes CASSFMGGNTDTQYF.

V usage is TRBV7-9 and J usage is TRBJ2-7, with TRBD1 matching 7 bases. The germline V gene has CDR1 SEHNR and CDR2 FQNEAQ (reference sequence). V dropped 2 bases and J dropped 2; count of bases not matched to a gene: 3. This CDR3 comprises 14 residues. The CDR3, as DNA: TGTGCCAGCAGCTTAAGGGACAGTCCCTACGAGCAGTACTTC. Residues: CASSLRDSPYEQYF. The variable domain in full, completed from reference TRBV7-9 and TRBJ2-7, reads DTGVSQNPRHKITKRGQNVTFRCDPISEHNRLYWYRQTLGQGPEFLTYFQNEAQLEKSRLLSDRFSAERPKGSFSTLEIQRTEQGDSAMYLCASSLRDSPYEQYFGPGTRLTVT.

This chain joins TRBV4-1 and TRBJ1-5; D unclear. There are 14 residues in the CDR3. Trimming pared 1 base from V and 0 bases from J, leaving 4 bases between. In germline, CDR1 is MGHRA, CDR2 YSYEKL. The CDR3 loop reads CASSQVLSNQPQHF. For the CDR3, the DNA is TGCGCCAGCAGCCAAGTACTTAGCAATCAGCCCCAGCATTTT.

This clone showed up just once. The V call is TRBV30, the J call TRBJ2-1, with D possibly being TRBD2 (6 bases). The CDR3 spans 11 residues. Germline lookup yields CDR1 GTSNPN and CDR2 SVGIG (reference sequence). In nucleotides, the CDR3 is TGTGCGGAAAGTGCCGGGGGTGAGCAGTTCTTC. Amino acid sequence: CAESAGGEQFF.

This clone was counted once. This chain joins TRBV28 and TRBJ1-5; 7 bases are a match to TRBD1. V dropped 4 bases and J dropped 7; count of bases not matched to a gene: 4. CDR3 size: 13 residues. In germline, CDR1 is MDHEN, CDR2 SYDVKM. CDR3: CASSWTGGQPQHF. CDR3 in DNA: TGTGCCAGCAGTTGGACAGGTGGCCAGCCCCAGCATTTT.

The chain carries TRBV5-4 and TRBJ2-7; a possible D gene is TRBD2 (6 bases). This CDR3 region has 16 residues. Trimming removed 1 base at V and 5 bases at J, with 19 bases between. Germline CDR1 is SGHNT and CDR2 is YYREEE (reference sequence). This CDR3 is CASSLPTGTSGHEQYF. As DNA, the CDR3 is TGTGCCAGCAGCTTGCCGACGGGAACAAGCGGGCACGAGCAGTACTTC.

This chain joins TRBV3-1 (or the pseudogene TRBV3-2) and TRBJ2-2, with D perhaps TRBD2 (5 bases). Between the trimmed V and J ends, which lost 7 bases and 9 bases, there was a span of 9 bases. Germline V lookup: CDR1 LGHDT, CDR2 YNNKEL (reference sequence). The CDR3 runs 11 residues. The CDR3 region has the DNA TGTGCCAGCACCCCGGGGAGGGAGCTGTTTTTT. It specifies CASTPGRELFF.

In nucleotides, the CDR3 is TGTGCCAGCAGCTTGGGTACGGACAGGCGCACCCTCCATGGCTACACCTTC. It encodes CASSLGTDRRTLHGYTF. This chain links TRBV5-4 with TRBJ1-2, with TRBD1 identical over 7 bases. The CDR3 has 17 amino acids. V lost 0 bases and J lost 6; bases outside the gene matches: 14. Germline CDR1 is SGHNT and CDR2 is YYREEE (reference sequence). Full variable domain (remainder filled in from reference TRBV5-4 and TRBJ1-2): ETGVTQSPTHLIKTRGQQVTLRCSSQSGHNTVSWYQQALGQGPQFIFQYYREEENGRGNFPPRFSGLQFPNYSSELNVNALELDDSALYLCASSLGTDRRTLHGYTFGSGTRLTVV.